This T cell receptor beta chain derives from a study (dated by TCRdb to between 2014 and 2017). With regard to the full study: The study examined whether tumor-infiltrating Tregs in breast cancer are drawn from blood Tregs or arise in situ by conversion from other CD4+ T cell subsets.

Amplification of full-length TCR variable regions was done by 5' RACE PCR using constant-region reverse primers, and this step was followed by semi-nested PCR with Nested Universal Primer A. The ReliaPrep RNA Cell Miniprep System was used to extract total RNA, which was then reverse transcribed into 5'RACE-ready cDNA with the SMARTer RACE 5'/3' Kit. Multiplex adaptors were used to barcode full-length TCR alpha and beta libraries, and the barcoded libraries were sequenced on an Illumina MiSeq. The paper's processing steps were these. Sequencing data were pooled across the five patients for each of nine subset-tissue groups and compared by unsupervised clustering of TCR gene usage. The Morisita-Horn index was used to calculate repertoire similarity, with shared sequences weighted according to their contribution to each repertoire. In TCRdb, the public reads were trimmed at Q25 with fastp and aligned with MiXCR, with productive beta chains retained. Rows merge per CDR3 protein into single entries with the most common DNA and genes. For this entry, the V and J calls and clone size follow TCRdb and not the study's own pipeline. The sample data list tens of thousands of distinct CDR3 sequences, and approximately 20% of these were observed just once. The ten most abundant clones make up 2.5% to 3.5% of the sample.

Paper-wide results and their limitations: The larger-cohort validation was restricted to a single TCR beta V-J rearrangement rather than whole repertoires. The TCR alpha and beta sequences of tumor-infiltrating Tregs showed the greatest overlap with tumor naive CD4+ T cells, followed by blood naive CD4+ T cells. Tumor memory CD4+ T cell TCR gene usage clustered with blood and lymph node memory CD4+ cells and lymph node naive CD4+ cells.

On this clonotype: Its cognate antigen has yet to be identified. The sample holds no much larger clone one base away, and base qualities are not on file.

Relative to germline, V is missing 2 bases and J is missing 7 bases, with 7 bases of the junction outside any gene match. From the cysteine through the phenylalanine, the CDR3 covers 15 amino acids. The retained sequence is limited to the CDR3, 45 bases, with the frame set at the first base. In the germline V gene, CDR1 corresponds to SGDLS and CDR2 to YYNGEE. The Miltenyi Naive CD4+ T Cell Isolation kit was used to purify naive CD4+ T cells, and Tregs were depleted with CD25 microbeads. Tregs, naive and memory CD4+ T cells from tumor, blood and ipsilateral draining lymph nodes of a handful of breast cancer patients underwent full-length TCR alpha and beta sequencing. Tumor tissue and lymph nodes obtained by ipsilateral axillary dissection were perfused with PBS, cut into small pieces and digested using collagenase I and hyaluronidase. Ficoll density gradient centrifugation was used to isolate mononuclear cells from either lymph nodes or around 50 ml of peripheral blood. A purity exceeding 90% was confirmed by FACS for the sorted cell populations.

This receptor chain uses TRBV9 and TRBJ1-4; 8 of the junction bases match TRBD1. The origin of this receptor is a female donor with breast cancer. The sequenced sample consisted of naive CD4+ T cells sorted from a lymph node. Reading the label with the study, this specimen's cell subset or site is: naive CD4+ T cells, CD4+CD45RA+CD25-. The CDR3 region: CASSVGTGSIEKLFF. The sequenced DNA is TGTGCCAGCAGCGTGGGGACAGGATCCATTGAAAAACTGTTTTTT. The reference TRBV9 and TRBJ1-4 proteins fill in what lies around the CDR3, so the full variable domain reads DSGVTQTPKHLITATGQRVTLRCSPRSGDLSVYWYQQSLDQGLQFLIQYYNGEERAKGNILERFSAQQFPDLHSELNLSSLELGDSALYFCASSVGTGSIEKLFFGSGTQLSVL.